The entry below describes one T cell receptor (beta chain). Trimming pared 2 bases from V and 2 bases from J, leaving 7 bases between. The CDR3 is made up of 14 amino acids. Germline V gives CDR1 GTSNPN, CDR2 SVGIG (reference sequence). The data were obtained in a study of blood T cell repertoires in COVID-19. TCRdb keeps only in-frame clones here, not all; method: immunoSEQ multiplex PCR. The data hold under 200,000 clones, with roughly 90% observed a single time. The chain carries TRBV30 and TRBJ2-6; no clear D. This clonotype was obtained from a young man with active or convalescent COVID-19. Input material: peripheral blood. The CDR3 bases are TGTGCCTGGAGTAGCGTAGCTGGGGCCAACGTCCTGACTTTC. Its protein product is CAWSSVAGANVLTF.